These 22 T cell receptor beta chains came from one sample sequenced in a study of blood T cells in healthy people across ages (dated by TCRdb to the mid-2010s). The library was obtained by 5' RACE. TCRdb names Illumina HiSeq 2500 as the instrument used. A second 7 to 11 cycle PCR used a sample-barcoded 5' primer and a J-beta primer mix. Using fastp trimming at Q25 and MiXCR clonotype assembly, TCRdb reanalyzed the public sequencing data and kept in-frame beta chains. Merged by CDR3 protein, the rows form single entries marked with the most common genes and DNA. The sample data list 890,000 or so distinct CDR3 sequences, and about 59% of these were observed just once. The ten top clones hold around 30% of the sample. The material sequenced was blood. These receptor sequences come from a man aged 25 to 45 in good health.

The V call is TRBV5-5, the J call TRBJ1-2; D unclear. The CDR3 loop spans 13 amino acids. Trimming pared 3 bases from V and 7 bases from J, leaving 13 bases between. Germline V gene lookup returns CDR1 SGHKS and CDR2 YYEKEE (reference sequence). The CDR3 region has the DNA TGTGCCAGCAGCTGGGAACGGACCTTTGGCTACACCTTC. Residues: CASSWERTFGYTF.

The CDR3 sequence is CASSRGLLDEQFF. The CDR3 nucleotides are TGTGCCAGCAGCCGCGGACTATTAGATGAGCAGTTCTTC. This chain uses TRBV2 with TRBJ2-1; the D gene is possibly TRBD2 (6 bases). CDR3 size: 13 residues. V gave up 6 bases and J gave up 8 bases, with 14 bases separating them. Germline V gene sequence: CDR1 SNHLY, CDR2 FYNNEI.

V and J are TRBV29-1 and TRBJ1-3; D unresolved. The V and J ends lost 2 bases and 6 bases respectively, with 8 bases between them. Germline V gene data show CDR1 as SQVTM and CDR2 as ANQGSEA. The CDR3 consists of 12 residues. CDR3 sequence (DNA): TGCAGCGTTGAATCTGCGAAAAACACCATATATTTT. Its protein product is CSVESAKNTIYF.

The chain links TRBV28 to TRBJ2-4; D may be TRBD1 or TRBD2 (6 bases each). The closer fit of TRBJ2-7 to the DNA end suggests the J call may be wrong. The CDR3 has 13 amino acids. Germline lookup yields CDR1 MDHEN and CDR2 SYDVKM. Here the CDR3 reads CASSRPPGAEQYF. CDR3 nucleotide sequence: TGTGCCAGTTCCCGTCCACCGGGGGCCGAGCAGTACTTC.

The V gene is TRBV20-1, the J gene TRBJ2-1; D gene uncertain. Germline CDR1 reads DFQATT; CDR2 reads SNEGSKA (reference sequence). Trimming removed 5 bases from V and 9 bases from J, with 8 bases in between. The CDR3 is 10 residues long. CDR3: CSALVGEQFF. CDR3 in DNA: TGCAGTGCTTTAGTGGGTGAGCAGTTCTTC.

The chain has TRBV20-1 and TRBJ1-2, with 8 bases matching TRBD1. Trimming cost V 5 bases and J 4 bases; bases outside gene matches: 15. CDR1 is DFQATT, CDR2 SNEGSKA, per germline (reference sequence). CDR3 length equals 16 residues. CDR3 bases: TGCAGTGCTCCACGAGGGCAGGGGGCGCGGGGCTATGGCTACACCTTC. Its translation: CSAPRGQGARGYGYTF.

Ten or more counts support this clonotype. The rearrangement uses TRBV20-1 and TRBJ2-5; perhaps TRBD2 as D (7 bases). The length of the CDR3 is 15 residues. V was clipped by 6 bases and J by 3 bases, with 20 bases between them. Germline CDR1 is DFQATT and CDR2 is SNEGSKA (reference sequence). CDR3 region: CSAQLRVGGEETQYF. CDR3 in DNA: TGCAGTGCCCAGCTCCGCGTAGGGGGGGAAGAGACCCAGTACTTC.

J is TRBJ2-5 and V is TRBV11-1, with D maybe TRBD2 (5 bases). CDR1 and CDR2 (germline): SGHAT, FQDESV (reference sequence). Trimming removed 2 bases at V and 9 bases at J, with 13 bases between. This CDR3 spans 13 amino acids. The CDR3 protein is CASSLSEPEAQYF. CDR3 DNA sequence: TGTGCCAGCAGCTTAAGCGAACCGGAGGCCCAGTACTTC.

The chain recombines TRBV29-1 with TRBJ2-7, with 9 nucleotides matching TRBD1. V was clipped by 8 bases and J by 1 base; unmatched bases: 6. The V gene's germline CDR1 is SQVTM and CDR2 ANQGSEA. This CDR3 has 13 amino acids. CDR3 in amino acids: CSFLGQGSYEQYF. The CDR3 DNA follows: TGCAGCTTCCTGGGACAGGGTTCCTACGAGCAGTACTTC.

In its sample, this clonotype was seen many times. This chain connects TRBV29-1 to TRBJ1-6; possibly TRBD1 for D (5 bases). V was clipped by 1 base and J by 5 bases, with 18 bases between them. Germline V gene sequence: CDR1 SQVTM, CDR2 ANQGSEA. The length of the CDR3 is 17 residues. CDR3 residues: CSVEGREAPQNNSPLHF. DNA of the CDR3: TGCAGCGTTGAAGGCAGGGAAGCACCTCAGAATAATTCACCCCTCCACTTT.

This clonotype was seen a handful of times. The CDR3 nucleotides read TGTGCCAGCAGCGGACTAGCGGGGTCCAGGGAGCAGTTCTTC. Residues: CASSGLAGSREQFF. This chain joins TRBV25-1 and TRBJ2-1; 12 nucleotides agree with TRBD2. The germline CDR1 and CDR2 sequences are MGHDK and SYGVNS. The CDR3 consists of 14 residues. V lost 6 bases and J lost 10; bases outside the gene matches: 7.

This clonotype was counted only a few times. The rearrangement joins TRBV6-2 or TRBV6-3 to TRBJ2-5; the D gene is possibly TRBD2 (7 bases). The CDR3 contains 12 residues. Germline V CDR1 and CDR2: MNHEY, SVGEGT. V was pared by 8 bases and J by 5 bases, with 12 bases between. The CDR3 sequence is CASGGALETQYF. CDR3 bases: TGTGCCAGCGGGGGGGCCTTGGAGACCCAGTACTTC.

The chain joins TRBV27 to TRBJ2-4; 10 nucleotides agree with TRBD1. The J call may not be correct, given that the DNA end is closer to TRBJ2-7. The CDR3 totals 15 residues. Germline CDR1 and CDR2: MNHEY and SMNVEV (reference sequence). CDR3 sequence (DNA): TGTGCCAGCAGTGGGGCGGGGGACAGGGGCTACGAGCAGTACTTC. It codes for CASSGAGDRGYEQYF.

The rearrangement uses TRBV9 and TRBJ2-1; 13 nucleotides match TRBD2. V gave up 3 bases and J gave up 0 bases; unmatched junction bases: 9. Looked up from germline, CDR1 is SGDLS and CDR2 is YYNGEE. The CDR3 runs to 19 residues. CDR3 sequence: CASSEPGTSGASSYNEQFF. CDR3 nucleotides: TGTGCCAGCAGCGAGCCCGGGACTAGCGGGGCAAGCTCCTACAATGAGCAGTTCTTC.

This chain connects TRBV3-1 to TRBJ2-7; D is possibly TRBD2 (6 bases). The J call is doubtful: the DNA matches TRBJ2-5 better. This CDR3 is 14 amino acids long. CDR1 is LGHDT and CDR2 is YNNKEL in the germline V gene (reference sequence). CDR3 nucleotide sequence: TGTGCCAGCAGCCAAGTTTCAGGGAGGCAGACCCAGTACTTC. Translating it yields CASSQVSGRQTQYF.

This rearrangement joins TRBV14 to TRBJ1-6, with 7 bases that match TRBD1. V was clipped by 3 bases and J by 7 bases; unmatched bases: 6. Germline values: CDR1 SGHDN, CDR2 FVKESK. The length of the CDR3 is 15 residues. In nucleotides, the CDR3 is TGTGCCAGCAGCCAGAGGACAGGACAAAATTCACCCCTCCACTTT. It encodes CASSQRTGQNSPLHF.

The chain combines TRBV4-3 with TRBJ2-6; TRBD1 matches 7 bases. V trimming: 1 base; J trimming: 1 base; junction bases outside the gene matches: 7. Germline V gene lookup returns CDR1 LGHNA and CDR2 YSLEER. The CDR3 loop spans 18 amino acids. CDR3 loop: CASSQVTGHRSGANVLTF. Written as DNA, the CDR3 is TGCGCCAGCAGCCAAGTGACAGGGCACCGGTCTGGGGCCAACGTCCTGACTTTC.

This chain connects TRBV7-2 to TRBJ2-1, with D possibly TRBD1 on 6 matching bases. V was clipped by 1 base and J by 13 bases, with 26 bases between them. From germline, CDR1 is SGHTA and CDR2 FQGNSA. The CDR3 covers 17 residues. The CDR3 reads CASSLEIGQGPRETQFF. The CDR3 DNA reads TGTGCCAGCAGCTTAGAGATTGGGCAGGGGCCCAGGGAGACCCAGTTCTTC. Full variable domain (rest looked up from reference TRBV7-2 and TRBJ2-1): GAGVSQSPSNKVTEKGKDVELRCDPISGHTALYWYRQSLGQGLEFLIYFQGNSAPDKSGLPSDRFSAERTGGSVSTLTIQRTQQEDSAVYLCASSLEIGQGPRETQFFGPGTRLTVL.

The chain uses TRBV15 and TRBJ1-2; D not resolved. The CDR3 is 13 amino acids. CDR1 and CDR2 from the germline V gene are LNHNV and YYDKDF (reference sequence). V was pared by 1 base and J by 2 bases, with 5 bases between. CDR3 in amino acids: CATSRAQNYGYTF. The CDR3 bases are TGTGCCACCAGCAGAGCACAGAACTATGGCTACACCTTC.

The chain carries TRBV6-2 or TRBV6-3 and TRBJ2-5; 8 bases line up with TRBD2. This CDR3 comprises 14 residues. The V gene end was trimmed by 8 bases and the J gene end by 1 base; junction bases not matched to a gene: 6. CDR1 is MNHEY, CDR2 SVGEGT, per germline. The CDR3 loop reads CASALAGGQETQYF. CDR3 coding DNA: TGTGCCAGCGCCTTGGCGGGGGGCCAAGAGACCCAGTACTTC.

This sequence joins TRBV6-5 and TRBJ2-6; the D gene could be TRBD1 or TRBD2 (6 bases each). The CDR3 is made up of 18 amino acids. The germline gives CDR1 MNHEY, CDR2 SVGAGI. Trimming shortened V by 4 bases and J by 2 bases, and 18 bases separated the two germline ends. CDR3 in amino acids: CASSWRGAGVAGANVLTF. CDR3 nucleotides: TGTGCCAGCAGTTGGAGGGGGGCTGGTGTGGCTGGGGCCAACGTCCTGACTTTC.

The chain recombines TRBV7-2 with TRBJ2-7; the match to TRBD1 covers 10 bases. This CDR3 spans 15 amino acids. V lost 3 bases, J lost 1 base, and 3 bases stayed unmatched. Germline V gene data show CDR1 as SGHTA and CDR2 as FQGNSA. The CDR3 DNA reads as TGTGCCAGCAGCTTGCTGGGACAGGGGTCCTACGAGCAGTACTTC. Protein: CASSLLGQGSYEQYF. The whole variable domain, remainder taken from reference TRBV7-2 and TRBJ2-7, is GAGVSQSPSNKVTEKGKDVELRCDPISGHTALYWYRQSLGQGLEFLIYFQGNSAPDKSGLPSDRFSAERTGGSVSTLTIQRTQQEDSAVYLCASSLLGQGSYEQYFGPGTRLTVT.